The next 28 T cell receptor beta chains were all read from a single sample in a study of technical replicates of blood from a few donors (TCRdb year 2017). Preparation of the library involved the immunoSEQ multiplex PCR assay. TCRdb holds this immuneACCESS table with in-frame rearrangements only. Some clones are missing; in checked studies, unresolved V genes explain under half, and the rest has no known cause. Within this sample are 65,000 to 70,000 clones, with 80% to 90% of them counted one time only. 3.5% to 5% of the sample is in the top ten clones. Sequenced input: PBMCs. These receptors came from a human donor in good health. Some clones in this sample may be carry-over from other donors' samples.

The rearrangement joins TRBV7-2 to TRBJ1-2; 8 nucleotides agree with TRBD1. The V gene's germline CDR1 is SGHTA and CDR2 FQGNSA. The CDR3 spans 16 residues. J lost 7 bases, V lost 4 bases, and 14 bases had no gene match. The CDR3 sequence is CASSSARQGKGIGYTF. The CDR3 DNA reads TGTGCCAGCAGCTCAGCTCGACAGGGGAAAGGGATTGGCTACACCTTC.

DNA of the CDR3: TGCAGCGCTAAGGGACAGTTTGATTCACCCCTCCACTTT. This gives the protein CSAKGQFDSPLHF. V usage is TRBV29-1 and J usage is TRBJ1-6, with 7 positions matching TRBD1. V trimming: 7 bases; J trimming: 8 bases; junction bases outside the gene matches: 8. The CDR3 covers 13 residues. The germline V gene has CDR1 SQVTM and CDR2 ANQGSEA.

This chain joins TRBV27 and TRBJ1-2; 7 bases map to TRBD1. The CDR3 has 17 residues. Germline CDR1 MNHEY, CDR2 SMNVEV (reference sequence). V lost 7 bases, J lost 1 base, and 15 bases stayed unmatched. The CDR3 sequence: CASTPAGLTGDNYGYTF. The CDR3, as DNA: TGTGCCAGCACCCCAGCGGGCCTAACAGGGGATAACTATGGCTACACCTTC.

The V call is TRBV4-3, the J call TRBJ2-3; D is perhaps TRBD2 (6 bases). Germline V gene lookup returns CDR1 LGHNA and CDR2 YSLEER. The CDR3 is made up of 16 amino acids. Trimming left V 0 bases short and J 0 bases short, with 10 bases between. CDR3 sequence (DNA): TGCGCCAGCAGCCAAGAAGTGGCGGGAAGCACAGATACGCAGTATTTT. The encoded protein is CASSQEVAGSTDTQYF.

V is TRBV2 and J is TRBJ2-3; D is unresolved. Germline V CDR1 and CDR2: SNHLY, FYNNEI. Trimming took off 9 bases at V and 4 bases at J, with 14 bases between the two ends. The CDR3 length is 13 residues. CDR3 sequence: CARSSLPADTQYF. CDR3 bases: TGTGCCAGGAGCTCTTTACCGGCAGATACGCAGTATTTT.

The gene calls are TRBV9 and TRBJ2-1, with D possibly being TRBD2 (5 bases). V lost 0 bases and J 4 bases, leaving 14 bases between the germline ends. CDR1 and CDR2 (germline): SGDLS, YYNGEE. The CDR3 length is 16 residues. The CDR3, as DNA: TGTGCCAGCAGCGTAGGTTTAGGAGCGGCGTACAATGAGCAGTTCTTC. This translates into CASSVGLGAAYNEQFF.

This clone has at least ten counts. The genes are TRBV27 and TRBJ2-3; D perhaps matches TRBD2 (6 bases). The CDR3 sequence is 15 residues long. The germline V and J ends were trimmed by 2 bases and 2 bases, with 11 bases remaining between them. Germline V gives CDR1 MNHEY, CDR2 SMNVEV (reference sequence). The CDR3 sequence: CASSLMGGPTDTQYF. The CDR3 coding sequence is TGTGCCAGCAGTTTAATGGGGGGACCCACAGATACGCAGTATTTT.

This chain uses TRBV5-1 with TRBJ2-1; D is unclear. The V gene's germline CDR1 is SGHRS and CDR2 YFSETQ. The CDR3 has 12 residues. Between the trimmed V and J ends, which lost 0 bases and 9 bases, there was a span of 7 bases. CDR3 nucleotide sequence: TGCGCCAGCAGCTTGGGAGCTGGTGAGCAGTTCTTC. Encoded protein: CASSLGAGEQFF.

The chain combines TRBV7-8 with TRBJ2-3; 10 bases are a match to TRBD1. Per germline, CDR1 SGHVS and CDR2 FQNEAQ. This CDR3 is 15 amino acids long. Losses at the gene ends were 4 bases for V and 4 bases for J; bases not matched to a gene: 5. CDR3 coding DNA: TGTGCCAGCAGCTCCCGGGACAGGGGCTCAGATACGCAGTATTTT. The encoded protein is CASSSRDRGSDTQYF.

This chain uses TRBV7-8 with TRBJ1-1; 7 nucleotides agree with TRBD1. Losses at the gene ends were 1 base for V and 2 bases for J; bases not matched to a gene: 10. Germline-derived CDR1 and CDR2 are SGHVS and FQNEAQ. There are 17 residues in the CDR3. The CDR3 sequence: CASSLGRGRFFNTEAFF. CDR3 DNA: TGTGCCAGCAGCTTAGGGAGGGGGCGATTCTTTAACACTGAAGCTTTCTTT.

This chain links TRBV4-2 with TRBJ1-2; D uncertain. CDR1 is LGHNA, CDR2 YNFKEQ, per germline. Trimming cost V 0 bases and J 6 bases, with 5 bases left between them. This CDR3 is built from 12 residues. CDR3 nucleotide sequence: TGTGCCAGCAGCCAAGACGGGAATGGCTACACCTTC. It translates to CASSQDGNGYTF.

J is TRBJ2-2 and V is TRBV6-4; a weak D match, TRBD1 (5 bases). V was cut by 2 bases and J by 2 bases, with 6 bases left in between. Germline V lookup: CDR1 MRHNA, CDR2 SNTAGT. The CDR3 has 14 residues. The CDR3 here is CASSDDSNTGELFF. CDR3 in DNA: TGTGCCAGCAGTGACGACAGTAACACCGGGGAGCTGTTTTTT.

The chain combines TRBV30 with TRBJ2-7; TRBD2 agrees at 7 bases. Germline values: CDR1 GTSNPN, CDR2 SVGIG (reference sequence). Losses at the gene ends were 1 base for V and 5 bases for J; bases not matched to a gene: 5. The CDR3 covers 13 residues. This chain's CDR3 is CAWSARRGDEQYF. CDR3 nucleotide sequence: TGTGCCTGGAGTGCCCGACGGGGGGACGAGCAGTACTTC.

The V and J genes are TRBV30 and TRBJ2-3; TRBD2 matches at 12 bases. The CDR3 is 14 amino acids. J gave up 5 bases and V 4 bases, and 4 bases lay outside the gene matches. Looked up from germline, CDR1 is GTSNPN and CDR2 is SVGIG (reference sequence). CDR3 residues: CAWITGLAGDTQYF. The CDR3 nucleotides are TGTGCCTGGATTACGGGACTAGCGGGAGATACGCAGTATTTT.

The J gene is TRBJ2-3, the V gene TRBV7-3; weak D call: TRBD1 (6 bases). Trimming took 4 bases from V and 1 from J, leaving 18 bases between them. The CDR3 consists of 17 residues. Germline values: CDR1 SGHTA, CDR2 FQGTGA. CDR3 region: CASSSGGRGLRTDTQYF. The CDR3, as DNA: TGTGCCAGCAGCTCTGGGGGCAGGGGCCTTCGCACAGATACGCAGTATTTT.

This clone appeared a single time. V is TRBV2 and J is TRBJ1-5, with D possibly TRBD1 on 5 matching bases. This CDR3 has 14 amino acids. Trimming cost V 7 bases and J 4 bases, with 14 bases left between them. Germline V lookup: CDR1 SNHLY, CDR2 FYNNEI. The CDR3 here is CASMVGVSNQPQHF. The CDR3 DNA is TGTGCCAGCATGGTAGGGGTGAGTAATCAGCCCCAGCATTTT.

In its sample, this clone was seen a few times. The J gene is TRBJ2-2, the V gene TRBV23-1; weak D call: TRBD1 (5 bases). TRBV23-1 is known as an ORF, though its function is uncertain. The CDR3 is made up of 12 amino acids. V lost 8 bases to trimming and J lost 7 bases, with 11 bases between them. CDR3 sequence (DNA): TGCGCCAGCGGCCGAAGGGGCGGGGAGCTGTTTTTT. This codes for CASGRRGGELFF.

This rearrangement joins TRBV7-2 to TRBJ2-7; a weak D match, TRBD1 (6 bases). The CDR3 is 15 amino acids. Germline V gives CDR1 SGHTA, CDR2 FQGNSA. Trimming took off 5 bases at V and 0 bases at J, with 14 bases between the two ends. CDR3 sequence (DNA): TGTGCCAGCAGCCGAGGGGGAAAGAGCTCCTACGAGCAGTACTTC. Translated: CASSRGGKSSYEQYF.

This rearrangement joins TRBV28 to TRBJ2-5, with D possibly being TRBD2 (7 bases). This CDR3 has 18 amino acids. Germline V CDR1 and CDR2: MDHEN, SYDVKM. Trimming removed 5 bases from V and 3 bases from J, with 25 bases in between. The CDR3 sequence is CASSHSPGLGTIEETQYF. The CDR3, as DNA: TGTGCCAGCAGTCACAGCCCCGGACTAGGGACAATCGAAGAGACCCAGTACTTC.

This chain connects TRBV4-1 to TRBJ2-5, with 10 bases matching TRBD2. The CDR3 sequence is 18 residues long. CDR1 is MGHRA and CDR2 is YSYEKL in the germline V gene. J lost 2 bases, V lost 0 bases, and 9 bases had no gene match. The CDR3 spells CASSQDRPGLAVQETQYF. In nucleotides, the CDR3 is TGCGCCAGCAGCCAAGATCGTCCCGGACTAGCGGTTCAAGAGACCCAGTACTTC.

This clone appeared a single time. Germline is not matched at one junction end, which may reflect a read error. The chain uses TRBV19 and TRBJ2-1; unclear D gene. The germline CDR1 and CDR2 sequences are LNHDA and SQIVND (reference sequence). The CDR3 is 13 amino acids. The CDR3 here is CASSLDRSHEQFF. The CDR3 DNA is TGTGCCAGTAGTTTAGACCGGTCCCATGAGCAGTTCTTC.

The J gene is TRBJ2-7, the V gene TRBV19; 10 bases are a match to TRBD2. The germline V gene has CDR1 LNHDA and CDR2 SQIVND (reference sequence). The CDR3 has 15 amino acids. The trim removed 1 base at V and 10 bases at J, leaving 10 bases unmatched. The CDR3 loop is CASSIGLAGATIQYF. The CDR3 coding sequence is TGTGCCAGTAGTATAGGGCTAGCGGGGGCGACGATCCAGTACTTC.

CDR3 nucleotide sequence: TGTGCCAGCAGTCCCTGGGGGTTAGCGGGCCACAATGAGCAGTTCTTC. The encoded protein is CASSPWGLAGHNEQFF. The chain has TRBV27 and TRBJ2-1; TRBD2 matches 7 bases. V lost 5 bases and J lost 5; bases outside the gene matches: 12. The CDR3 consists of 16 residues. Germline CDR1 and CDR2: MNHEY and SMNVEV (reference sequence).

The chain combines TRBV4-3 with TRBJ2-1, with 8 bases lining up with TRBD2. This CDR3 is built from 15 residues. Germline V gene data show CDR1 as LGHNA and CDR2 as YSLEER. The V and J ends lost 8 bases and 3 bases, in that order; junction bases with no gene match: 9. The CDR3 DNA reads as TGCGCCAGCGCCTTGGGAGCGGGGGTCTACAATGAGCAGTTCTTC. This sequence encodes CASALGAGVYNEQFF.

The chain recombines TRBV10-3 with TRBJ1-6, with a weak D call TRBD1 (5 bases). CDR3 size: 16 residues. Looked up from germline, CDR1 is ENHRY and CDR2 is SYGVKD. V lost 6 bases to trimming and J lost 6 bases, with 18 bases between them. In DNA, the CDR3 is TGTGCCATCAGCTCCTCGGGTGGGGGGGTTAATTCACCCCTCCACTTT. Its translation is CAISSSGGGVNSPLHF.

The chain joins TRBV19 to TRBJ2-1; D might be TRBD1 (5 bases). V gave up 6 bases and J gave up 6 bases, with 21 bases separating them. The germline gives CDR1 LNHDA, CDR2 SQIVND (reference sequence). The CDR3 runs to 16 residues. The CDR3 reads CASRVGRVGDGNEQFF. As DNA, the CDR3 is TGTGCCAGTAGGGTGGGGCGTGTCGGCGACGGCAATGAGCAGTTCTTC. Combining the CDR3 with reference TRBV19 and TRBJ2-1 gives the whole variable domain DGGITQSPKYLFRKEGQNVTLSCEQNLNHDAMYWYRQDPGQGLRLIYYSQIVNDFQKGDIAEGYSVSREKKESFPLTVTSAQKNPTAFYLCASRVGRVGDGNEQFFGPGTRLTVL.

The chain is built from TRBV5-1 and TRBJ2-7, with 11 bases that match TRBD2. The junction had 4 bases not matched to a gene; V was cut back by 4 bases and J by 1 base. This CDR3 has 15 amino acids. The germline CDR1 and CDR2 sequences are SGHRS and YFSETQ. CDR3 loop: CASSPRLAGSYEQYF. CDR3 coding DNA: TGCGCCAGCAGCCCAAGACTAGCGGGGTCCTACGAGCAGTACTTC.

CDR3 loop: CASSGGPYEQYF. CDR3 nucleotides: TGTGCCAGCAGTGGAGGGCCCTACGAGCAGTACTTC. The chain uses TRBV2 and TRBJ2-7, with TRBD2 as a possible D gene (5 bases). The V and J ends lost 4 bases and 2 bases respectively, with 6 bases between them. The germline V gene encodes CDR1 SNHLY and CDR2 FYNNEI. The CDR3 totals 12 residues.